Below are 30 T cell receptor beta chains sequenced from a single sample in a study of regulatory T cells in long-lasting Graves disease. Sample time point: persistent/refractory GD, antithyroid drugs over 5 years with positive TRAb. After RNA was extracted from PBMCs, the TCR library was made from it. Researchers made TCR beta libraries by using iRepertoire HTBI primers and running Arm-PCR on CDR3 regions. One entry per CDR3 protein results from TCRdb running MiXCR on the multiplex PCR reads. The sample lists around 460,000 distinct CDR3 sequences, about 20% occurring once. This specimen consisted of peripheral blood mononuclear cells (PBMCs), obtained when the disease was refractory, from a patient treated with antithyroid drugs. These receptors were taken from a female donor with Graves disease.

This clonotype was recorded many times. The chain carries TRBV2 and TRBJ2-5; possibly TRBD1 for D (6 bases). The V and J ends lost 8 bases and 1 base respectively, with 17 bases between them. Looked up from germline, CDR1 is SNHLY and CDR2 is FYNNEI. The CDR3 spans 15 residues. The CDR3 DNA sequence: TGTGCCAGCGACCTTCAGGGGATAATCCAAGAGACCCAGTACTTC. As protein: CASDLQGIIQETQYF.

This chain uses TRBV7-8 with TRBJ1-3; D is undetermined. The germline CDR1 and CDR2 sequences are SGHVS and FQNEAQ. The CDR3 covers 14 residues. V was pared by 5 bases and J by 0 bases, with 8 bases between. The CDR3 sequence: CASSQTASGNTIYF. In DNA form, the CDR3 reads TGTGCCAGCAGCCAGACGGCCTCTGGAAACACCATATATTTT.

This clonotype was seen more than once but under ten times. The chain has TRBV30 and TRBJ1-3, with D unresolved. The germline V and J ends were trimmed by 1 base and 0 bases, with 4 bases remaining between them. Germline loops: CDR1 GTSNPN, CDR2 SVGIG (reference sequence). This CDR3 has 13 residues. CDR3 bases: TGTGCCTGGAGTGCAGACTCTGGAAACACCATATATTTT. It codes for CAWSADSGNTIYF.

The chain links TRBV10-3 to TRBJ1-3, with a tentative D call TRBD1 (5 bases). The CDR3 loop spans 14 amino acids. V was clipped by 11 bases and J by 0 bases, with 14 bases between them. Germline V gives CDR1 ENHRY, CDR2 SYGVKD. CDR3 loop: CAVDTSSSGNTIYF. CDR3 DNA: TGTGCCGTGGACACTTCGAGCTCTGGAAACACCATATATTTT.

The chain carries TRBV28 and TRBJ2-1, with TRBD1 as a possible D gene (6 bases). CDR1 is MDHEN and CDR2 is SYDVKM in the germline V gene. The CDR3 runs 16 residues. Trimming took 6 bases from V and 3 from J, leaving 18 bases between them. The CDR3: CASSRDVEGVYNEQFF. CDR3 in DNA: TGTGCCAGCAGCCGGGACGTCGAGGGGGTCTACAATGAGCAGTTCTTC. The entire variable domain, with the rest obtained from reference TRBV28 and TRBJ2-1, is as follows: DVKVTQSSRYLVKRTGEKVFLECVQDMDHENMFWYRQDPGLGLRLIYFSYDVKMKEKGDIPEGYSVSREKKERFSLILESASTNQTSMYLCASSRDVEGVYNEQFFGPGTRLTVL.

V gene TRBV20-1 combines with J gene TRBJ2-7; D is unclear. The CDR3 loop spans 10 amino acids. Trimming pared 5 bases from V and 6 bases from J, leaving 8 bases between. The germline gives CDR1 DFQATT, CDR2 SNEGSKA (reference sequence). DNA of the CDR3: TGCAGTGCTCCCTTCCGCGAGCAGTACTTC. It encodes CSAPFREQYF.

This clonotype was seen repeatedly, ten times or more. The DNA for the CDR3 is TGTGCCAGTAGTATTAGGATCGGCAGGATCTCGGGGGAGCAGTACTTC. Amino acid sequence: CASSIRIGRISGEQYF. The chain has TRBV19 and TRBJ2-7, with a weak D call TRBD2 (5 bases). CDR1 is LNHDA and CDR2 is SQIVND in the germline V gene (reference sequence). The CDR3 is 16 residues long. The germline V and J ends were trimmed by 3 bases and 7 bases, with 22 bases remaining between them.

This clonotype was recorded many times. The chain carries TRBV20-1 and TRBJ1-5, with D possibly matching TRBD1 (6 bases). The ends were cut back, 0 bases at V and 3 bases at J, with 15 bases in the middle. Germline lookup yields CDR1 DFQATT and CDR2 SNEGSKA (reference sequence). The CDR3 runs 16 residues. For the CDR3, the DNA is TGCAGTGCTAGAGATTTCAGCAGGGGCGCCAATCAGCCCCAGCATTTT. This gives the protein CSARDFSRGANQPQHF.

The sample holds many counts of this clonotype. This chain links TRBV28 with TRBJ2-7; perhaps TRBD1 as D (5 bases). Germline-derived CDR1 and CDR2 are MDHEN and SYDVKM. The CDR3 length is 13 residues. V dropped 7 bases and J dropped 2 bases, with 12 bases sitting between them. In DNA, the CDR3 is TGTGCCAGCAAAACCCCAGGGACCTACGAGCAGTACTTC. Its translation is CASKTPGTYEQYF.

This clonotype came up a few times. This chain links TRBV7-2 with TRBJ2-7; D uncertain. The CDR3 totals 16 residues. V was shortened by 0 bases and J by 1 base, with 13 bases between the two germline ends. Per germline, CDR1 SGHTA and CDR2 FQGNSA. The CDR3 here is CASSLASFLASYEQYF. The CDR3 DNA is TGTGCCAGCAGCTTAGCTAGTTTCCTCGCATCCTACGAGCAGTACTTC.

The chain joins TRBV9 to TRBJ2-7; TRBD1 matches 7 bases. There are 16 residues in the CDR3. CDR1 and CDR2 from the germline V gene are SGDLS and YYNGEE. The V gene end was trimmed by 3 bases and the J gene end by 0 bases; junction bases not matched to a gene: 9. The CDR3 region is CASSGYTGARSYEQYF. The CDR3 region has the DNA TGTGCCAGCAGCGGCTATACAGGGGCCCGCTCCTACGAGCAGTACTTC.

In this sample, this clonotype turned up many times. The gene calls are TRBV5-1 and TRBJ2-4, with 11 positions matching TRBD2. CDR1 is SGHRS, CDR2 YFSETQ, per germline. J lost 3 bases, V lost 4 bases, and 6 bases had no gene match. This CDR3 contains 16 residues. This CDR3 reads CASSQLAGGDKNIQYF. CDR3 nucleotide sequence: TGCGCCAGCAGCCAGCTAGCGGGAGGAGACAAAAACATTCAGTACTTC.

This clonotype was counted between two and nine times. The CDR3 here is CASNFQGSYEQYF. The CDR3 coding sequence is TGCGCCAGCAATTTCCAGGGATCCTACGAGCAGTACTTC. V and J are TRBV5-1 and TRBJ2-7, with D perhaps matching TRBD1 (5 bases). The germline gives CDR1 SGHRS, CDR2 YFSETQ. The ends were cut back, 6 bases at V and 1 base at J, with 11 bases in the middle. The CDR3 is made up of 13 amino acids.

The chain is built from TRBV6-5 and TRBJ2-5; D remains unclear. V was shortened by 0 bases and J by 5 bases, with 16 bases between the two germline ends. Germline V gene data show CDR1 as MNHEY and CDR2 as SVGAGI. The CDR3 loop spans 16 amino acids. The CDR3 sequence is CASSYSNPTLMETQYF. The CDR3 DNA sequence: TGTGCCAGCAGTTACTCAAACCCCACCCTGATGGAGACCCAGTACTTC.

This clonotype was picked up many times. The chain combines TRBV28 with TRBJ2-2, with unresolved D. Germline V gene lookup returns CDR1 MDHEN and CDR2 SYDVKM. This CDR3 is built from 14 residues. Trimming pared 5 bases from V and 1 base from J, leaving 8 bases between. The CDR3 loop is CASSGFGNTGELFF. CDR3 bases: TGTGCCAGCAGTGGGTTCGGGAACACCGGGGAGCTGTTTTTT. Complete variable domain (other parts from reference TRBV28 and TRBJ2-2): DVKVTQSSRYLVKRTGEKVFLECVQDMDHENMFWYRQDPGLGLRLIYFSYDVKMKEKGDIPEGYSVSREKKERFSLILESASTNQTSMYLCASSGFGNTGELFFGEGSRLTVL.

CDR3 DNA: TGTGCCAGCAGCTGGTGGGACAGGGGGCCGGCGGCTTTCTTT. Translated, it gives CASSWWDRGPAAFF. The rearrangement links TRBV5-4 to TRBJ1-1; 12 positions agree with TRBD1. V shed 3 bases and J 11 bases; nucleotides not matched to a gene: 8. Germline CDR1 and CDR2: SGHNT and YYREEE (reference sequence). The CDR3 consists of 14 residues.

This clonotype showed up just a few times. The chain combines TRBV19 with TRBJ1-4; no clear D. Per germline, CDR1 LNHDA and CDR2 SQIVND (reference sequence). V was clipped by 8 bases and J by 0 bases, with 13 bases between them. CDR3 length equals 15 residues. The CDR3 region has the DNA TGTGCCAGTGCCCCAACCAGCGCAACTAATGAAAAACTGTTTTTT. It specifies CASAPTSATNEKLFF.

The rearrangement links TRBV11-3 to TRBJ1-1; TRBD1 is a possible D gene (5 bases). V lost 3 bases, J lost 10 bases, and 15 bases lay in between. The germline V gene encodes CDR1 SGHNT and CDR2 YENEEA. CDR3 length: 13 amino acids. This CDR3 is CASSLGGSTRAFF. CDR3 nucleotides: TGTGCCAGCAGCTTGGGGGGGTCTACACGAGCTTTCTTT.

This clonotype came up many times. The rearrangement links TRBV27 to TRBJ1-5, with TRBD1 matching 7 bases. CDR3 length: 15 residues. V gave up 5 bases and J gave up 1 base; unmatched junction bases: 5. In germline, CDR1 is MNHEY, CDR2 SMNVEV (reference sequence). The CDR3 loop reads CASSPYRGSNQPQHF. CDR3 nucleotide sequence: TGTGCCAGCAGTCCCTACAGGGGAAGCAATCAGCCCCAGCATTTT.

This clonotype appeared many times. The J gene is TRBJ1-5, the V gene TRBV28; possible D gene TRBD1, 5 bases. The V end was cut by 5 bases, the J end by 2 bases, with 10 bases between. CDR1 is MDHEN, CDR2 SYDVKM, per germline. The CDR3 is 14 residues long. The CDR3 region has the DNA TGTGCCAGCAGTGCAGGGTTGGGCAATCAGCCCCAGCATTTT. The encoded protein is CASSAGLGNQPQHF.

This clonotype was recorded a few times. The chain is built from TRBV4-1 and TRBJ1-2; possible D gene TRBD1, 6 bases. The CDR3 consists of 14 residues. Germline values: CDR1 MGHRA, CDR2 YSYEKL. V was clipped by 1 base and J by 8 bases, with 14 bases between them. The CDR3 DNA sequence: TGCGCCAGCAGCCAAGGTCCAGGGGTGAGGGGCTACACCTTC. It is translated as CASSQGPGVRGYTF.

The gene calls are TRBV30 and TRBJ1-1, with a possible D match to TRBD1 (5 bases). Per germline, CDR1 GTSNPN and CDR2 SVGIG (reference sequence). V was clipped by 1 base and J by 9 bases, with 12 bases between them. This CDR3 comprises 12 residues. CDR3 bases: TGTGCCTGGAGTGGGGGGGGGGGAAAAGCTTTCTTT. It encodes CAWSGGGGKAFF.

The J gene is TRBJ1-4, the V gene TRBV6-1; D is unclear. Germline CDR1 MNHNS, CDR2 SASEGT. This CDR3 contains 14 residues. The V gene lost 4 bases and the J gene lost 5 bases, with 11 bases spanning the gap. CDR3 protein: CASSGRTGNEKLFF. CDR3 in DNA: TGTGCCAGCAGTGGACGGACGGGGAATGAAAAACTGTTTTTT.

In regard to this clonotype: One junction end disagrees with the germline gene, perhaps due to a read error. V and J are TRBV10-3 and TRBJ1-1; no reliable D call. The CDR3 covers 14 residues. Germline V lookup: CDR1 ENHRY, CDR2 SYGVKD. CDR3 bases: TGTGCCATCAGTGAGAAAGTTGGGAACGCTGAAGCTTTCTTT. Its translation is CAISEKVGNAEAFF.

This clonotype was seen ten or more times. V is TRBV6-5 and J is TRBJ2-5, with a tentative D call TRBD1 (5 bases). V was trimmed by 3 bases and J by 1 base, leaving 21 bases between them. The germline V gene has CDR1 MNHEY and CDR2 SVGAGI. CDR3 length: 18 residues. The CDR3 loop is CASSYYQGLTEIQETQYF. CDR3 nucleotide sequence: TGTGCCAGCAGTTATTACCAGGGTCTGACAGAGATCCAAGAGACCCAGTACTTC.

Many counts were recorded for this clonotype. The chain uses TRBV24-1 and TRBJ1-1; a possible D gene is TRBD1 (5 bases). The germline V gene encodes CDR1 KGHDR and CDR2 SFDVKD. Trimming took off 5 bases at V and 5 bases at J, with 11 bases between the two ends. This CDR3 is 13 amino acids long. CDR3 amino acids: CATSVNGGTEAFF. The CDR3 DNA reads TGTGCCACCAGTGTGAACGGGGGAACTGAAGCTTTCTTT.

This clonotype has only a few counts. Given a much more abundant clone one base away, this may be a read error. The chain uses TRBV11-2 and TRBJ1-6; D unresolved. This CDR3 comprises 15 residues. Germline CDR1 is SGHAT and CDR2 is FQNNGV. The CDR3, as DNA: TGTGCCAGCAGCTTATTCGGTCCCTATAGTTCACCCCTCCACTTT. It codes for CASSLFGPYSSPLHF.

The genes are TRBV18 and TRBJ2-7, with TRBD2 matching over 8 bases. Germline lookup yields CDR1 KGHSH and CDR2 LQKENI. V trimming: 3 bases; J trimming: 6 bases; junction bases outside the gene matches: 10. This CDR3 comprises 15 residues. CDR3 loop: CASSPRPGLEGEQYF. The CDR3 coding sequence is TGTGCCAGCTCACCGCGACCGGGACTAGAAGGCGAGCAGTACTTC.

The chain is built from TRBV7-3 and TRBJ1-2; maybe TRBD1 (5 bases). This CDR3 has 14 residues. Per germline, CDR1 SGHTA and CDR2 FQGTGA. The germline V and J ends were trimmed by 4 bases and 8 bases, with 17 bases remaining between them. The DNA of the CDR3 is TGTGCCAGCAGCTCCGGGGCCGTCCCCGGAGGCTACACCTTC. This sequence encodes CASSSGAVPGGYTF.

The rearrangement uses TRBV11-3 and TRBJ2-3, with D possibly TRBD2 on 5 matching bases. This CDR3 has 14 amino acids. With 3 bases removed from V and 2 bases from J, the gap between germline ends came to 9 bases. CDR1 is SGHNT, CDR2 YENEEA, per germline. The CDR3 bases are TGTGCCAGCAGCTTTAGAGGGCTCACAGATACGCAGTATTTT. Translated, it gives CASSFRGLTDTQYF.